In this sample, the clone carrying this TCR beta chain turned up a few times. One base away lies a much larger clone, so this may be a sequencing read error. The V gene's germline CDR1 is SEHNR and CDR2 FQNEAQ (reference sequence). The CDR3 runs to 15 residues. The TCR beta profiling, which covered VDJ combination and CDR3 sequence, was carried out using genomic DNA as the template. One entry per CDR3 protein, called by TCRdb with MiXCR from the reads. The sample yields roughly 250,000 distinct CDR3 sequences, around 46% seen once. Patients selected for sequencing had displayed CD8+CD57+ cell expansion by flow cytometry. This entry is derived from a study of CD8+CD57+ T cells in acquired aplastic anemia.

The source is a human donor with aplastic anemia. The chain carries TRBV7-9 and TRBJ2-1; 10 bases map to TRBD2. The sample was sorted CD4+, CD8+, or CD8+CD57+ T cells (not recorded which) from PBMCs. CDR3: CASSARTSGLNGQFF. Written as DNA, the CDR3 is TGTGCCAGCAGCGCCCGGACTAGCGGTCTAAATGGGCAGTTCTTC.